This T cell receptor (beta chain) was identified during a study of blood T cell repertoires in COVID-19 (dated by TCRdb to about 2020). About the study as a whole: The collaborator samples originated in the United States, Italy and Spain and spanned the acute and convalescent phases of COVID-19. The material from the prospective study consisted of cDNA or gDNA derived from T cells, B-cell-depleted T cells, or PBMCs. Subjects who had been exposed to COVID-19, were actively infected with it, or had recovered from it provided the deeply sampled blood TCRbeta repertoires that made up the dataset. The repertoires were made available in a free public database intended to serve as a resource for research on the immune response to SARS-CoV-2. Samples were obtained from the ongoing ImmuneRACE study (first 160 participants) and from 1,200 or so subjects provided by 6 global collaborators. Sample metadata almost always included a de-identified subject ID, COVID-19 status, age in years and sex. Where available, HLA class I and class II types were obtained from metadata supplied by the sample provider rather than from assay-based typing. Study-wide conclusions, independent of this receptor: Clinical and demographic metadata were provided uncurated, with the amount varying by source and participant.

As concerns this clone: Its antigen specificity is not known. No much larger clone is present one base from it, and per-base qualities are unavailable.

V sheds 3 bases and J sheds 7 bases, leaving 10 bases between their ends. Including cysteine and phenylalanine, the CDR3 has 13 amino acids. Only the CDR3 part of the read is kept: 39 bases, read in frame from the first base. The germline V gene (reference sequence) specifies LNHNV as CDR1 and YYDKDF as CDR2. TCRbeta CDR3 regions were amplified from genomic DNA using the immunoSEQ Assay, a bias-controlled multiplex PCR. In the source study's methods: The number of nucleated cells in each sample was estimated from the amplification of reference gene primers within the assay. Sequence reads were collapsed and filtered to measure the absolute abundance of every unique TCRbeta CDR3 rearrangement. For each sample, productive Simpson clonality was calculated as the square root of Simpson's diversity index across productive rearrangements. Not all clones reach the TCRdb copy of this immuneACCESS table, which keeps in-frame sequences only. Checked studies attribute under half of the gap to unresolved V genes and leave the rest unexplained. D and trimming come from the DNA, and the V and J calls and clone size come from that table. The table for this sample lists about 370,000 clones; over 75% of them were counted only once. Roughly a tenth of the sample goes to the ten largest clones.

In Seattle, one collaborating source enrolled patients while the infection was active and tracked those patients longitudinally over the course of disease. The collaborating institutions used their own protocols to collect whole blood in K2EDTA tubes. For TCRbeta analysis, collaborators shipped samples in one of three forms: frozen whole blood, isolated PBMCs, or DNA extracted from either of those sample types. This clonotype was obtained from a woman in her 30s with COVID-19, enrolled during active disease. Source material: peripheral blood. The chain employs TRBV15 and TRBJ1-5; TRBD1 is possibly the D segment (6 matching bases). The bases are TGTGCCACCAGCAGCGGACAGACACAGCCCCAGCATTTT. It encodes CATSSGQTQPQHF.